This T cell receptor (beta chain) was sequenced in a study of CD8 T cells in ankylosing spondylitis. Points from the study as a whole: Some motif variants were previously reported in reactive arthritis synovial fluid and blood. Matched ankylosing spondylitis synovial fluid reportedly contained a significantly enriched population of disease-linked clones. Those disease-linked clones were CD8+; they were also relatively rare in peripheral blood.

With molecular barcodes, quantitative 5'-RACE was used to make the TCR beta libraries. TCRdb reprocessed the 5' RACE reads via MiXCR and lists one record per CDR3 protein. The sample shows 200,000 to 250,000 distinct CDR3 sequences, around 8% of them seen only once. The CDR3 is 17 amino acids. Germline values: CDR1 DFQATT, CDR2 SNEGSKA (reference sequence). This clonotype turned up a few times. Its antigen is not identified. Mismatch with germline at one junction end may stem from a read error. The source is a female donor with ankylosing spondylitis or in good health (not recorded which). V and J are TRBV20-1 and TRBJ2-1; 15 bases line up with TRBD2. Sequenced material: blood, either unsorted or a sorted T cell fraction (not recorded which). This CDR3 reads CCAYRTSGRAAYNEQFF. The CDR3 region has the DNA TGCTGTGCCTACAGGACTAGCGGGAGGGCGGCCTACAATGAGCAGTTCTTC.